This T cell receptor (beta chain) was found in a study of immune reconstitution after stem cell transplant in scleroderma (dated by TCRdb to 2017 to 2019). Library prep was done by RT-PCR. TCRdb shows the sequencer as Illumina MiSeq. TCRdb reran the public reads through fastp at Q25 and MiXCR, keeping productive beta chains. All rows with the same CDR3 protein become a single entry with the most common DNA and genes. Counted in this sample were some 2,000 distinct CDR3 sequences; about 17% of them appeared once. The ten largest clones add up to more than 30% of the sample. The CDR3 numbers 16 residues from cysteine through phenylalanine. The sequence is cut down to CDR3 DNA, 48 bases in frame from base 1. In the germline V gene, CDR1 corresponds to SGHRS and CDR2 to YFSETQ. At the junction V is shortened by 4 bases and J by 8 bases, with 22 bases in between. By share, this clonotype ranks as medium-sized (0.01 to 0.1%). This clone's antigen is unknown. Qualities for individual bases were not recorded, and no much larger clone is one base off.

This sequence uses TRBV5-1 and TRBJ2-4, and TRBD2 may be the D gene, going by 6 matching bases. This sample was taken before or after autologous hematopoietic stem cell transplantation (not recorded which). This clonotype originated in a female donor with systemic sclerosis. The base sequence is TGCGCCAGCAGCCCCCGGTCCCAACACGGCGGGGACATTCAGTACTTC. It encodes CASSPRSQHGGDIQYF.